This T cell receptor beta chain was retrieved from a study of T cells after yellow fever vaccination. The CDR3 loop spans 13 amino acids. V lost 3 bases and J 0 bases, leaving 6 bases between the germline ends. Germline V gene data show CDR1 as SGHTS and CDR2 as YDEGEE. A universal primer site and UMIs were added as TCR cDNA was made by 5'RACE template switching. MiXCR, run by TCRdb on the 5' RACE reads, gives a single entry per CDR3 protein. This table holds 550,000 to 750,000 distinct CDR3 sequences, approximately 13% found once. Regarding the study as a whole: Post-booster repertoires again held most primary-vaccination clones (roughly 95% CD4, 85% to 90% CD8). A small proportion of clonotypes was detected in both the CD4 and CD8 compartments.

There are a few counts of this clonotype. The antigen remains unidentified. This receptor was taken from a man aged 30 to 39 who received the YFV17D yellow fever vaccine. Sequencing was performed on PBMCs, taken on the day of the yellow fever booster vaccination. This chain connects TRBV5-8 to TRBJ1-1; unclear D gene. CDR3 loop: CASSWRVNTEAFF. The CDR3 region has the DNA TGTGCCAGCAGCTGGAGGGTGAACACTGAAGCTTTCTTT.